The 30 T cell receptor beta chains below come from one sample, sequenced in a study of radiation and T cells in renal cell carcinoma. The treatment was: 15 Gy SBRT to primary tumor, nephrectomy 4 weeks later. TCRdb's copy holds only in-frame clones and misses some; the assay was immunoSEQ multiplex PCR. The repertoire includes about 20,000 clones, more than 40% of them detected once, and 16% sits in the top ten. Here the sequenced sample was tumor tissue, taken from a patient whose treatment included radiotherapy and nephrectomy. Every receptor here comes from a woman in her forties or fifties with renal cell carcinoma.

The rearrangement links TRBV5-4 to TRBJ2-7; 7 bases match TRBD2. The CDR3 has 14 amino acids. Germline assignment: CDR1 SGHNT and CDR2 YYREEE (reference sequence). Trimming took 4 bases from V and 2 from J; bases not matched to a gene: 6. The DNA of the CDR3 is TGTGCCAGCAGCCATACTAGCGTCCCCTACGAGCAGTACTTC. Encoded protein: CASSHTSVPYEQYF.

There are a few counts of this clone. This chain connects TRBV5-5 to TRBJ1-6; D unclear. Trimming shortened V by 1 base and J by 15 bases, and 8 bases separated the two germline ends. The length of the CDR3 is 11 residues. Germline CDR1 is SGHKS and CDR2 is YYEKEE (reference sequence). CDR3 nucleotide sequence: TGTGCCAGCAGCTTGTCGGGTCTCCTCCACTTT. Protein: CASSLSGLLHF. Full variable domain (missing parts from reference TRBV5-5 and TRBJ1-6): DAGVTQSPTHLIKTRGQQVTLRCSPISGHKSVSWYQQVLGQGPQFIFQYYEKEERGRGNFPDRFSARQFPNYSSELNVNALLLGDSALYLCASSLSGLLHFGNGTRLTVT.

This chain joins TRBV30 and TRBJ2-3; 7 bases agree with TRBD2. Unmatched junction bases numbered 7, after V lost 3 bases and J lost 7 bases. Germline CDR1 is GTSNPN and CDR2 is SVGIG (reference sequence). The CDR3 has 13 amino acids. CDR3: CAWRGGGSHTQYF. The CDR3 DNA is TGTGCCTGGAGGGGCGGGGGTTCCCATACGCAGTATTTT. Full variable domain (rest looked up from reference TRBV30 and TRBJ2-3): SQTIHQWPATLVQPVGSPLSLECTVEGTSNPNLYWYRQAAGRGLQLLFYSVGIGQISSEVPQNLSASRPQDRQFILSSKKLLLSDSGFYLCAWRGGGSHTQYFGPGTRLTVL.

This clone has a count of ten or more. V gene TRBV4-1 combines with J gene TRBJ2-7; 11 positions match TRBD1. Germline V CDR1 and CDR2: MGHRA, YSYEKL. V was clipped by 1 base and J by 3 bases; unmatched bases: 8. The CDR3 has 17 amino acids. DNA of the CDR3: TGCGCCAGCAGCCAAGTCCGAACCGGGACAGGGGGCTACGAGCAGTACTTC. Translation gives CASSQVRTGTGGYEQYF.

The table lists this clone with a few counts. This chain connects TRBV4-3 to TRBJ2-7; 11 bases are a match to TRBD1. V dropped 1 base and J dropped 6; count of bases not matched to a gene: 8. This CDR3 comprises 16 residues. Germline V lookup: CDR1 LGHNA, CDR2 YSLEER. The CDR3 protein is CASSQVGQGGNLEQYF. CDR3 DNA: TGCGCCAGCAGCCAAGTGGGACAGGGGGGCAATCTCGAGCAGTACTTC.

This chain links TRBV29-1 with TRBJ2-3; possibly TRBD1 for D (5 bases). V was pared by 4 bases and J by 2 bases, with 19 bases between. In germline, CDR1 is SQVTM, CDR2 ANQGSEA. CDR3 length: 16 residues. The CDR3 nucleotides read TGCAGCGTTGGGATGATGGGGTCCGGACACACAGATACGCAGTATTTT. Encoded protein: CSVGMMGSGHTDTQYF.

This clone occurred a few times. The chain links TRBV7-2 to TRBJ2-3; TRBD1 is a possible D gene (6 bases). V lost 5 bases and J 5 bases, leaving 14 bases between the germline ends. This CDR3 region has 14 residues. From germline, CDR1 is SGHTA and CDR2 FQGNSA. Here the CDR3 reads CASSAQVGGDTQYF. For the CDR3, the DNA is TGTGCCAGCAGCGCCCAGGTAGGGGGAGATACGCAGTATTTT. Supplemented by reference TRBV7-2 and TRBJ2-3, the full variable domain reads GAGVSQSPSNKVTEKGKDVELRCDPISGHTALYWYRQSLGQGLEFLIYFQGNSAPDKSGLPSDRFSAERTGGSVSTLTIQRTQQEDSAVYLCASSAQVGGDTQYFGPGTRLTVL.

This clone was observed at least ten times. This rearrangement joins TRBV2 to TRBJ2-3; a weak D match, TRBD2 (7 bases). Germline V CDR1 and CDR2: SNHLY, FYNNEI. V lost 3 bases to trimming and J lost 1 base, with 14 bases between them. The CDR3 length is 16 residues. CDR3 in amino acids: CASSDVGGRGTDTQYF. CDR3 nucleotide sequence: TGTGCCAGCAGTGATGTGGGGGGGCGGGGCACAGATACGCAGTATTTT.

The gene calls are TRBV5-6 and TRBJ1-2; 7 bases agree with TRBD1. The length of the CDR3 is 15 residues. The germline gives CDR1 SGHDT, CDR2 YYEEEE. J lost 8 bases, V lost 0 bases, and 10 bases had no gene match. CDR3 sequence: CASSLVVTGPDGYTF. The CDR3 region has the DNA TGTGCCAGCAGCTTGGTTGTGACAGGGCCGGACGGCTACACCTTC.

The chain has TRBV5-5 and TRBJ2-2, with D uncertain. Trimming left V 4 bases short and J 6 bases short, with 13 bases between. Per the germline V gene, CDR1 is SGHKS and CDR2 is YYEKEE (reference sequence). The CDR3 length is 14 residues. In DNA form, the CDR3 reads TGTGCCAGCAGCCCCACGATGGGTCCCGGGGAGCTGTTTTTT. This gives the protein CASSPTMGPGELFF.

This chain joins TRBV6-1 and TRBJ1-4; D not resolved. The V end was cut by 3 bases, the J end by 6 bases, with 11 bases between. The germline V gene has CDR1 MNHNS and CDR2 SASEGT. The CDR3 loop spans 14 amino acids. The CDR3 DNA is TGTGCCAGCAGTGATGGCGGGCCCGATGAAAAACTGTTTTTT. It translates to CASSDGGPDEKLFF.

This clone occurred a few times. This chain connects TRBV4-3 to TRBJ2-3; tentatively, D is TRBD1 (5 bases). Trimming left V 3 bases short and J 0 bases short, with 10 bases between. CDR3 length: 15 amino acids. Germline V gives CDR1 LGHNA, CDR2 YSLEER. The CDR3 loop reads CASSHTQGSTDTQYF. The DNA of the CDR3 is TGCGCCAGCAGCCACACCCAGGGTAGCACAGATACGCAGTATTTT.

By share, this clone ranks as large. V is TRBV4-3 and J is TRBJ1-4; D unclear. V lost 0 bases and J 8 bases, leaving 10 bases between the germline ends. The CDR3 loop spans 14 amino acids. Germline V gene lookup returns CDR1 LGHNA and CDR2 YSLEER. The CDR3 protein is CASSQDLRSEKLFF. For the CDR3, the DNA is TGCGCCAGCAGCCAAGACCTACGGTCGGAAAAACTGTTTTTT.

This chain connects TRBV6-1 to TRBJ1-2; TRBD1 agrees at 8 bases. In germline, CDR1 is MNHNS, CDR2 SASEGT. J lost 5 bases, V lost 6 bases, and 8 bases had no gene match. The CDR3 is 14 amino acids. The CDR3 DNA reads TGTGCCAGCAGGGCTCAGACAGGGGCTTATGGCTACACCTTC. It yields the protein CASRAQTGAYGYTF.

The V call is TRBV2, the J call TRBJ2-1, with 8 bases identical to TRBD1. The CDR3 totals 12 residues. V was pared by 7 bases and J by 8 bases, with 4 bases of the junction left unmatched. Germline V gives CDR1 SNHLY, CDR2 FYNNEI. The CDR3 region is CASTTTGDEQFF. The CDR3 bases are TGTGCCAGCACGACGACAGGGGATGAGCAGTTCTTC.

This clone was recorded only once. The V and J genes are TRBV18 and TRBJ2-7; 8 bases agree with TRBD1. Germline V gene data show CDR1 as KGHSH and CDR2 as LQKENI. The CDR3 is 18 amino acids. After removal of 5 bases from V and 1 base from J, the junction contained 16 bases not matched to a gene. The CDR3 sequence is CASSSGTGGRRRSYEQYF. The CDR3 region has the DNA TGTGCCAGCTCATCCGGGACAGGCGGACGGAGGAGGTCCTACGAGCAGTACTTC.

This clone was recorded a few times. V usage is TRBV2 and J usage is TRBJ2-7; D not resolved. The CDR3 contains 14 residues. The germline V gene has CDR1 SNHLY and CDR2 FYNNEI. V dropped 7 bases and J dropped 2 bases, with 15 bases sitting between them. CDR3 coding DNA: TGTGCCAGCACGGTCACTGGGGTCGCCTACGAGCAGTACTTC. The encoded protein is CASTVTGVAYEQYF.

V gene TRBV2 combines with J gene TRBJ1-2; TRBD1 agrees at 7 bases. Germline lookup yields CDR1 SNHLY and CDR2 FYNNEI. This CDR3 comprises 14 residues. Trimming took 6 bases from V and 4 from J; bases not matched to a gene: 8. The CDR3 protein is CASRPAGGGYGYTF. The CDR3 DNA is TGTGCCAGCAGACCGGCAGGGGGAGGCTATGGCTACACCTTC.

This clone was seen a few times. The chain carries TRBV19 and TRBJ2-2; D tentatively fits TRBD1 or TRBD2 (5 bases each). The germline V gene has CDR1 LNHDA and CDR2 SQIVND (reference sequence). CDR3 size: 14 residues. The germline V and J ends were trimmed by 1 base and 5 bases, with 8 bases remaining between them. The CDR3 nucleotides are TGTGCCAGTAGTATAGGTTGGGGGACCGGGGAGCTGTTTTTT. Protein: CASSIGWGTGELFF.

The V gene is TRBV6-5, the J gene TRBJ2-1; possibly TRBD1 or TRBD2 for D (5 bases each). Trimming left V 6 bases short and J 8 bases short, with 17 bases between. The CDR3 totals 14 residues. Looked up from germline, CDR1 is MNHEY and CDR2 is SVGAGI. CDR3 residues: CASSRGPGRHEQFF. CDR3 nucleotide sequence: TGTGCCAGCAGCCGGGGACCCGGGCGGCATGAGCAGTTCTTC.

V gene TRBV5-6 combines with J gene TRBJ1-3, with D maybe TRBD1 (5 bases). This CDR3 is 14 amino acids long. The germline V and J ends were trimmed by 4 bases and 8 bases, with 16 bases remaining between them. From germline, CDR1 is SGHDT and CDR2 YYEEEE. The DNA for the CDR3 is TGTGCCAGCAGCCGGACAACAGTAGGACACACCATATATTTT. This sequence encodes CASSRTTVGHTIYF.

V and J are TRBV2 and TRBJ2-7; possibly TRBD1 for D (8 bases). Germline CDR1 SNHLY, CDR2 FYNNEI. The V end lost 8 bases, the J end lost 1 base, and 15 bases lay between the germline ends. This CDR3 contains 14 residues. Here the CDR3 reads CASHTGGGSYEQYF. The CDR3 DNA sequence: TGTGCCAGCCATACAGGGGGAGGGTCCTACGAGCAGTACTTC.

There are a few counts of this clone. Within the sample, other DNA sequences also encode this same CDR3. The chain carries TRBV10-3 and TRBJ2-3; D gene unclear. The CDR3 is 14 amino acids. V was cut by 4 bases and J by 2 bases, with 10 bases left in between. Per germline, CDR1 ENHRY and CDR2 SYGVKD. This CDR3 reads CAISAGQDTDTQYF. The CDR3 bases are TGTGCCATCAGTGCTGGGCAGGACACAGATACGCAGTATTTT.

This clone was detected many times. The chain recombines TRBV19 with TRBJ1-5; D perhaps matches TRBD1 (5 bases). In germline, CDR1 is LNHDA, CDR2 SQIVND (reference sequence). The CDR3 is 16 amino acids. Trimming pared 4 bases from V and 7 bases from J, leaving 20 bases between. This CDR3 is CASSTRWGGEGQPQHF. The CDR3 nucleotides are TGTGCCAGTAGTACCCGGTGGGGGGGTGAGGGACAGCCCCAGCATTTT.

This clone was seen a few times. This chain links TRBV6-5 with TRBJ1-2; no firm D call. Deletions cut 5 bases from V and 5 bases from J, with 15 bases between. In germline, CDR1 is MNHEY, CDR2 SVGAGI. There are 14 residues in the CDR3. The CDR3 region has the DNA TGTGCCAGCAGTGTTGACGGGAGTCCTTATGGCTACACCTTC. It codes for CASSVDGSPYGYTF.

This clone turned up a few times. The rearrangement uses TRBV5-1 and TRBJ1-4, with TRBD1 matching over 10 bases. The CDR3 totals 16 residues. CDR1 is SGHRS and CDR2 is YFSETQ in the germline V gene. The V gene end was trimmed by 4 bases and the J gene end by 8 bases; junction bases not matched to a gene: 11. The CDR3 DNA is TGCGCCAGCAGCCTCACACCCCCGGGACAGGGGGAAAAACTGTTTTTT. The encoded protein is CASSLTPPGQGEKLFF.

This chain uses TRBV4-3 with TRBJ2-7; no clear D gene. V was shortened by 3 bases and J by 5 bases, with 11 bases between the two germline ends. The CDR3 has 13 amino acids. Germline loops: CDR1 LGHNA, CDR2 YSLEER. The DNA of the CDR3 is TGCGCCAGCAGCCATGGCCGTAGTAACGAGCAGTACTTC. Its protein is CASSHGRSNEQYF.

The chain links TRBV30 to TRBJ1-3; D is undetermined. CDR1 and CDR2 (germline): GTSNPN, SVGIG (reference sequence). The CDR3 runs 16 residues. V lost 5 bases to trimming and J lost 2 bases, with 19 bases between them. The CDR3 region is CAWSSLTSIPGNTIYF. The DNA for the CDR3 is TGTGCCTGGTCCTCTCTAACGTCCATACCTGGAAACACCATATATTTT. The full variable domain, its missing parts supplied by reference TRBV30 and TRBJ1-3, is SQTIHQWPATLVQPVGSPLSLECTVEGTSNPNLYWYRQAAGRGLQLLFYSVGIGQISSEVPQNLSASRPQDRQFILSSKKLLLSDSGFYLCAWSSLTSIPGNTIYFGEGSWLTVV.

This chain uses TRBV5-8 with TRBJ1-3, with a possible D match to TRBD1 (5 bases). Trimming cost V 1 base and J 2 bases, with 10 bases left between them. Germline CDR1 and CDR2: SGHTS and YDEGEE. This CDR3 spans 15 amino acids. The CDR3 DNA reads as TGTGCCAGCAGCTTGCGGGGCTTGCCTGGAAACACCATATATTTT. This encodes CASSLRGLPGNTIYF.

The genes are TRBV30 and TRBJ1-2; D is undetermined. CDR3 length: 15 amino acids. Trimming took off 2 bases at V and 5 bases at J, with 18 bases between the two ends. Germline CDR1 reads GTSNPN; CDR2 reads SVGIG (reference sequence). The CDR3 here is CAWSLHSPPGYGYTF. The CDR3 bases are TGTGCCTGGAGTCTTCACTCACCCCCGGGGTATGGCTACACCTTC.